What follows are 18 T cell receptor beta chains derived from one specimen sequenced in a study of human T cells and chemical hapten exposure. TCRdb re-derived calls from the RACE reads in MiXCR, one entry per CDR3 protein. The sample lists some 350,000 distinct CDR3 sequences; approximately 6.9% were seen once. Time point given: patch test 1, 2 weeks after DPC sensitization. The treatment here: therapeutic diphenylcyclopropenone sensitization with weekly scalp DPC. Sample: whole blood, taken in connection with sensitization to the hapten diphenylcyclopropenone (DPC). The receptors here all came from a woman aged 18 to 35 with alopecia areata. Some clones in this sample may be carry-over from other donors' samples.

This clonotype showed up many times. The chain is built from TRBV4-1 and TRBJ1-1; TRBD1 might be the D (5 bases). CDR3 length equals 13 residues. CDR1 is MGHRA, CDR2 YSYEKL, per germline. V lost 3 bases and J lost 4, with 9 bases in between. The CDR3 coding sequence is TGCGCCAGCAGCCATGCAGGGTTCACTGAAGCTTTCTTT. It is translated as CASSHAGFTEAFF.

This clonotype has only a few counts. The rearrangement joins TRBV19 to TRBJ2-7; 10 bases agree with TRBD2. V was pared by 3 bases and J by 6 bases, with 8 bases of the junction left unmatched. The CDR3 is 15 residues long. CDR1 LNHDA and CDR2 SQIVND come from the germline V gene (reference sequence). The CDR3 here is CASSILAGARREQYF. The CDR3 DNA sequence: TGTGCCAGTAGTATCCTAGCGGGGGCCCGCCGCGAGCAGTACTTC.

This clonotype was observed a handful of times. The V and J genes are TRBV7-8 and TRBJ2-7; 15 bases align to TRBD2. Looked up from germline, CDR1 is SGHVS and CDR2 is FQNEAQ. J gave up 0 bases and V 2 bases, and 11 bases lay outside the gene matches. The CDR3 has 20 amino acids. In nucleotides, the CDR3 is TGTGCCAGCAGCTTACTACCCAGGGGACTAGCGGGGGGCTTCTCCTACGAGCAGTACTTC. This encodes CASSLLPRGLAGGFSYEQYF.

This clonotype was detected ten times or more. This chain joins TRBV4-3 and TRBJ1-1, with 12 bases that match TRBD1. Unmatched junction bases numbered 10, after V lost 2 bases and J lost 3 bases. Germline CDR1 is LGHNA and CDR2 is YSLEER. CDR3 length equals 18 residues. As DNA, the CDR3 is TGCGCCAGCAGCCAATTACCGGGACAGGGGGCGCGTGACACTGAAGCTTTCTTT. Translated, it gives CASSQLPGQGARDTEAFF.

This clonotype was seen at least ten times. The chain carries TRBV29-1 and TRBJ2-1; 9 nucleotides agree with TRBD2. The CDR3 extends over 15 amino acids. J lost 5 bases, V lost 5 bases, and 10 bases had no gene match. From germline, CDR1 is SQVTM and CDR2 ANQGSEA. CDR3 bases: TGCAGCGTTCCAAGGGGGCTAGCGGGGAACAATGAGCAGTTCTTC. Protein product: CSVPRGLAGNNEQFF.

This clonotype was found many times. This rearrangement joins TRBV6-6 to TRBJ1-1; TRBD1 matches at 9 bases. CDR3 length equals 13 residues. V was pared by 5 bases and J by 6 bases, with 4 bases of the junction left unmatched. Per the germline V gene, CDR1 is MNHNY and CDR2 is SVGAGI (reference sequence). The CDR3 spells CASSGQGIAEAFF. In nucleotides, the CDR3 is TGTGCCAGCAGTGGACAGGGGATCGCTGAAGCTTTCTTT.

This chain links TRBV27 with TRBJ1-5, with TRBD1 matching 7 bases. Trimming cost V 6 bases and J 1 base; bases outside gene matches: 3. CDR1 MNHEY and CDR2 SMNVEV come from the germline V gene (reference sequence). The CDR3 consists of 14 residues. Here the CDR3 reads CASSRDRSNQPQHF. The CDR3 DNA follows: TGTGCCAGCAGCCGGGACAGAAGCAATCAGCCCCAGCATTTT.

The chain employs TRBV6-5 and TRBJ2-3, with 11 positions matching TRBD2. The CDR3 has 19 residues. The V gene end was trimmed by 0 bases and the J gene end by 2 bases; junction bases not matched to a gene: 10. Germline lookup yields CDR1 MNHEY and CDR2 SVGAGI. The CDR3 sequence: CASSYSRLAGSYPTDTQYF. The CDR3 DNA reads as TGTGCCAGCAGTTACTCGAGACTAGCGGGGTCATACCCCACAGATACGCAGTATTTT.

The rearrangement links TRBV4-1 to TRBJ1-6; no definite D call. There are 15 residues in the CDR3. Trimming left V 0 bases short and J 9 bases short, with 12 bases between. Germline V gene data show CDR1 as MGHRA and CDR2 as YSYEKL. This chain's CDR3 is CASSQDQARSSPLHF. Written as DNA, the CDR3 is TGCGCCAGCAGCCAAGACCAGGCGAGAAGTTCACCCCTCCACTTT.

This clonotype was seen only a few times. The chain combines TRBV24-1 with TRBJ2-6, with a tentative D call TRBD1 (5 bases). CDR3 length: 18 residues. V was clipped by 3 bases and J by 0 bases, with 14 bases between them. Germline-derived CDR1 and CDR2 are KGHDR and SFDVKD. The CDR3 is CATSDGGRASSGANVLTF. CDR3 DNA: TGTGCCACCAGTGATGGTGGCAGGGCAAGCTCTGGGGCCAACGTCCTGACTTTC.

This clonotype has at least ten counts. The chain is built from TRBV12-3 or TRBV12-4 and TRBJ2-3, with D possibly being TRBD1 (5 bases). Trimming cost V 0 bases and J 4 bases, with 14 bases left between them. The CDR3 spans 16 residues. The CDR3 loop is CASSLAHSRDADTQYF. CDR3 DNA: TGTGCCAGCAGTTTAGCGCATTCCAGGGATGCAGATACGCAGTATTTT.

The V and J genes are TRBV6-5 and TRBJ1-2; 8 nucleotides match TRBD1. CDR1 is MNHEY, CDR2 SVGAGI, per germline. V lost 6 bases to trimming and J lost 2 bases; unmatched junction nucleotides: 8. The CDR3 consists of 15 residues. The CDR3 loop reads CASSPHQGANYGYTF. The CDR3 coding sequence is TGTGCCAGCAGCCCACATCAGGGGGCAAACTATGGCTACACCTTC.

The gene calls are TRBV20-1 and TRBJ1-6; D is perhaps TRBD1 (5 bases). The CDR3 extends over 13 amino acids. V lost 5 bases and J 7 bases, leaving 12 bases between the germline ends. The V gene's germline CDR1 is DFQATT and CDR2 SNEGSKA (reference sequence). DNA of the CDR3: TGCAGTGCTGCGGGGACGAGCAATTCACCCCTCCACTTT. Translation: CSAAGTSNSPLHF.

The chain recombines TRBV7-3 with TRBJ2-1; 9 bases are a match to TRBD1. The trim removed 5 bases at V and 6 bases at J, leaving 5 bases unmatched. CDR3 length: 14 amino acids. Germline V gene lookup returns CDR1 SGHTA and CDR2 FQGTGA. In nucleotides, the CDR3 is TGTGCCAGCAGCCCCTGGGACAGGGCCAATGAGCAGTTCTTC. It yields the protein CASSPWDRANEQFF.

This clonotype occurred a few times. This chain joins TRBV6-1 and TRBJ1-6; 10 bases map to TRBD1. Germline lookup yields CDR1 MNHNS and CDR2 SASEGT. J was trimmed by 7 bases and V by 6 bases; bases with no gene match: 3. CDR3 size: 14 residues. The CDR3 here is CASRGTGANSPLHF. In DNA form, the CDR3 reads TGTGCCAGCAGGGGGACAGGGGCAAATTCACCCCTCCACTTT.

This clonotype occurred a few times. The V call is TRBV12-3 or TRBV12-4, the J call TRBJ1-2; D remains unclear. V was shortened by 5 bases and J by 4 bases, with 17 bases between the two germline ends. The CDR3 length is 15 residues. CDR3 residues: CASSPWNTLGYGYTF. CDR3 DNA sequence: TGTGCCAGCAGTCCCTGGAACACCCTGGGCTATGGCTACACCTTC.

This sequence joins TRBV12-3 or TRBV12-4 and TRBJ1-5; weak D call: TRBD1 (5 bases). V shed 8 bases and J shed 4 bases, with 15 bases lying between them. There are 14 residues in the CDR3. The CDR3 DNA is TGTGCCAGCGGTCCGACAGACCGTAATCAGCCCCAGCATTTT. Translating gives CASGPTDRNQPQHF.

This chain links TRBV27 with TRBJ1-1, with D hard to call. The V gene's germline CDR1 is MNHEY and CDR2 SMNVEV (reference sequence). The CDR3 is 13 amino acids. The V and J ends lost 7 bases and 4 bases respectively, with 13 bases between them. The CDR3, as DNA: TGTGCCAGCACGGTTCGGGGAGGCACTGAAGCTTTCTTT. Translated: CASTVRGGTEAFF.